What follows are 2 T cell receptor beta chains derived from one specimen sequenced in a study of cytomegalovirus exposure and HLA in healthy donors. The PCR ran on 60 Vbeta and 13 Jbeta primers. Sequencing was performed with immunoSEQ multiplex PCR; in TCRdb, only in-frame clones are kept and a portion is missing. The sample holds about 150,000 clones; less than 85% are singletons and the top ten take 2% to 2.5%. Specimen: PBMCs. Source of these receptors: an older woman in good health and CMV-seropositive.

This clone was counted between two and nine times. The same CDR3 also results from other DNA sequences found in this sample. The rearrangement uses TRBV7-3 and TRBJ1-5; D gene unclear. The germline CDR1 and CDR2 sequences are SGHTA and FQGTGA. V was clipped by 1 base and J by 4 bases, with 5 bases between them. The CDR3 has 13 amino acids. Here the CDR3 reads CASSLRANQPQHF. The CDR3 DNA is TGTGCCAGCAGCTTAAGAGCAAATCAGCCCCAGCATTTT. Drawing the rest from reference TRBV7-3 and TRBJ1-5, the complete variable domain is GAGVSQTPSNKVTEKGKYVELRCDPISGHTALYWYRQSLGQGPEFLIYFQGTGAADDSGLPNDRFFAVRPEGSVSTLKIQRTERGDSAVYLCASSLRANQPQHFGDGTRLSIL.

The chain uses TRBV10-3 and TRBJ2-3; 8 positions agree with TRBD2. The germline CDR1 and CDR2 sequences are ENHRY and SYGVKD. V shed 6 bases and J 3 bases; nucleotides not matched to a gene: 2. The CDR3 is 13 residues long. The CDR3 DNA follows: TGTGCCATCAGAGAGCGGGAGACAGATACGCAGTATTTT. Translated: CAIRERETDTQYF.